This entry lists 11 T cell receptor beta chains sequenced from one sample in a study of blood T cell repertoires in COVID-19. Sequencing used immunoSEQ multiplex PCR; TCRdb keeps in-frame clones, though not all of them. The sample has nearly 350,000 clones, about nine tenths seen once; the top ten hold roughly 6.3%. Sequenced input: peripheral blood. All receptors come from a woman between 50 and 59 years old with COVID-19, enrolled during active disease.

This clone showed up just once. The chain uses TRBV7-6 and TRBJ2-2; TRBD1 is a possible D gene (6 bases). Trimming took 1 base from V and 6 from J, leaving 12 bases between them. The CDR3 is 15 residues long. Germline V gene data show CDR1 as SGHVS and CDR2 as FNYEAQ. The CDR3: CASSLGPRGAGELFF. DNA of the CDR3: TGTGCCAGCAGCTTAGGTCCCAGGGGAGCCGGGGAGCTGTTTTTT.

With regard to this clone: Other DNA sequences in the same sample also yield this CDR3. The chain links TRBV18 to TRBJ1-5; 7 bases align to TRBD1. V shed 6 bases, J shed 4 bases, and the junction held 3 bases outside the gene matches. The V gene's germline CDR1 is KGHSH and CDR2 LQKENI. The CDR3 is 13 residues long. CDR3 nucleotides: TGTGCCAGCTCCCGGGACAGTAATCAGCCCCAGCATTTT. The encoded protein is CASSRDSNQPQHF.

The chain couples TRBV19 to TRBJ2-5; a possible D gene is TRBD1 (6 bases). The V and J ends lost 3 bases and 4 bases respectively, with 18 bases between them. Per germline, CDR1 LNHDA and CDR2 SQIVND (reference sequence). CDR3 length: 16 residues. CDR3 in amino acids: CASSMSGRGSLETQYF. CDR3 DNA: TGTGCCAGTAGTATGTCGGGCAGGGGATCGTTAGAGACCCAGTACTTC.

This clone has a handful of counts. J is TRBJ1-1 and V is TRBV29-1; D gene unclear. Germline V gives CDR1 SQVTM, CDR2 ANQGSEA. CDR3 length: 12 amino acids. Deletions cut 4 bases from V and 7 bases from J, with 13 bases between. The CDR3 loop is CSVAHPRGEAFF. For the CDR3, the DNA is TGCAGCGTTGCTCACCCCCGGGGTGAAGCTTTCTTT.

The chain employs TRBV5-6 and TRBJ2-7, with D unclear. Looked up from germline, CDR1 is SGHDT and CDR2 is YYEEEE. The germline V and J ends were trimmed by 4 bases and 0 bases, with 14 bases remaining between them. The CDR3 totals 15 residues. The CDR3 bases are TGTGCCAGCAGCACCACGACATCCCCCTCCTACGAGCAGTACTTC. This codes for CASSTTTSPSYEQYF.

CDR3 in amino acids: CASNSGRAVGELFF. The CDR3 DNA follows: TGTGCCAGTAATAGCGGGAGGGCGGTTGGGGAGCTGTTTTTT. The rearrangement joins TRBV19 to TRBJ2-2; 11 nucleotides align to TRBD2. Trimming took 7 bases from V and 8 from J; bases not matched to a gene: 6. Germline values: CDR1 LNHDA, CDR2 SQIVND (reference sequence). The CDR3 sequence is 14 residues long.

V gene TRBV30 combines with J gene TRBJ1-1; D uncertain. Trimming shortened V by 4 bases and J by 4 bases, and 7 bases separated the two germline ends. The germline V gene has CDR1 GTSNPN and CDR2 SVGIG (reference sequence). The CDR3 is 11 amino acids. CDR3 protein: CAWIWLTEAFF. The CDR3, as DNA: TGTGCCTGGATTTGGCTCACTGAAGCTTTCTTT. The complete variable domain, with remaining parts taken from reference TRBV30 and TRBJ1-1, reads SQTIHQWPATLVQPVGSPLSLECTVEGTSNPNLYWYRQAAGRGLQLLFYSVGIGQISSEVPQNLSASRPQDRQFILSSKKLLLSDSGFYLCAWIWLTEAFFGQGTRLTVV.

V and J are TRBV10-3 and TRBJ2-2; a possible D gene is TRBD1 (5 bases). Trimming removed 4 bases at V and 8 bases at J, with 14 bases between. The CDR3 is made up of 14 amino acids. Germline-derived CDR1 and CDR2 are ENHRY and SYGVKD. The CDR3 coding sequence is TGTGCCATCAGTGGAACAGGATTCCGAGGGGAGCTGTTTTTT. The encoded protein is CAISGTGFRGELFF.

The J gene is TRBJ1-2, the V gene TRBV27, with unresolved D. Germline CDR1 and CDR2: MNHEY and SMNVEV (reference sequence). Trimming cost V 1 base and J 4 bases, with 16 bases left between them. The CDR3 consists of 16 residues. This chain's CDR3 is CASSLFGGSQLYGYTF. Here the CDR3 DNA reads TGTGCCAGCAGTTTATTCGGCGGGTCCCAACTCTATGGCTACACCTTC.

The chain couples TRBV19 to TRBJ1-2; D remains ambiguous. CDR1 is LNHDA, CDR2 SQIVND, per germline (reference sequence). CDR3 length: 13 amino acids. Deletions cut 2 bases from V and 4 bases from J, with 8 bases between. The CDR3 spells CASSILAGYGYTF. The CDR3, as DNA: TGTGCCAGTAGTATATTGGCAGGCTATGGCTACACCTTC.

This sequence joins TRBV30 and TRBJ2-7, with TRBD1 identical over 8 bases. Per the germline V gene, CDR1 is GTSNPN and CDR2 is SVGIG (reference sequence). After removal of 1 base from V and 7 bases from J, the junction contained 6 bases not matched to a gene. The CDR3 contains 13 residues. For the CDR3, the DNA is TGTGCCTGGAGTGATCAGGGGGCGAGGGAGCAGTACTTC. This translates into CAWSDQGAREQYF.